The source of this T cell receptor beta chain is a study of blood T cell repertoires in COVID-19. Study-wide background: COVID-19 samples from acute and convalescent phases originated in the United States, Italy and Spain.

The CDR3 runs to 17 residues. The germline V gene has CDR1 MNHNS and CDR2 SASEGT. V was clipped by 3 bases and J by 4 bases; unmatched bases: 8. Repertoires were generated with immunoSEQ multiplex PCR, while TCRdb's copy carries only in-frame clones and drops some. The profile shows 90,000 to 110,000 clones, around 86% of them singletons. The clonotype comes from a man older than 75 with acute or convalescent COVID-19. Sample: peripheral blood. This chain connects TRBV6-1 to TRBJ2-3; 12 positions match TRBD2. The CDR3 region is CASSDPRLAGGPDTQYF. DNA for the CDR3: TGTGCCAGCAGTGACCCTCGGCTAGCGGGAGGGCCAGATACGCAGTATTTT.